Listed below are T cell receptor beta chains from one sample, sequenced in a study of blood T cell repertoires in COVID-19. The repertoire was sequenced with immunoSEQ multiplex PCR; TCRdb's copy has only in-frame clones and lacks some. The table has tens of thousands of clones, roughly 80% seen once. The specimen sequenced was peripheral blood. The source is a woman aged 55-70 years with acute or convalescent COVID-19. CDR3s include the opening cysteine and the closing phenylalanine or tryptophan. D genes are given only for firm matches. Size is stated for part of the rows, as once, few or many counts, or as a class when the clone is expanded.

V	J	D	size	DNA	CDR3
TRBV6-2/TRBV6-3	TRBJ1-5	TRBD1	NA	TGTGCCAGCAGTTCGCCGGACAGGGTAAATCAGCCCCAGCATTTT	CASSSPDRVNQPQHF
TRBV21-1	TRBJ1-1	NA	medium-sized	TGTGCCAGCAGCAACCAAGGACACAAATCGAACACTGAAGCTTTCTTT	CASSNQGHKSNTEAFF
TRBV19	TRBJ1-5	TRBD1	once	TGTGCCAGTAGTAGGTCCGAGGGACAGACTAATCAGCCCCAGCATTTT	CASSRSEGQTNQPQHF
TRBV2	TRBJ2-2	TRBD1	NA	TGTGCCAGCAGGGGGGACAGGCCAGTAACCGGGGAGCTGTTTTTT	CASRGDRPVTGELFF
TRBV5-6	TRBJ2-7	NA	NA	TGTGCCAGCAGCTTGACAGGGATAACCTACGAGCAGTACTTC	CASSLTGITYEQYF
TRBV19	TRBJ1-2	NA	NA	TGTGCCAGTACTTTACAGGGTTGGGACAACTATGGCTACACCTTC	CASTLQGWDNYGYTF
TRBV20-1	TRBJ1-1	TRBD1	NA	TGCAGTGCTAGTGGGACAGGGCTTTCTGAAGCTTTCTTT	CSASGTGLSEAFF
TRBV7-9	TRBJ2-5	NA	NA	TGTGCCAGCAGCTTAAAGACAGGATCGGAAGAGACCCAGTACTTC	CASSLKTGSEETQYF
TRBV6-5	TRBJ2-5	TRBD2	NA	TGTGCCAGCAGGCGTACTAGCGGGGGCCAAGAGACCCAGTACTTC	CASRRTSGGQETQYF
TRBV7-2	TRBJ2-2	TRBD1	NA	TGTGCCAGCAGGCGACAGGGGGGGGAGCTGTTTTTT	CASRRQGGELFF
TRBV3-1/TRBV3-2	TRBJ1-4	NA	NA	TGTGCCAGCAGGCGAGGAGAAAAACTGTTTTTT	CASRRGEKLFF
TRBV29-1	TRBJ2-6	TRBD1	NA	TGCAGCGTTAAGACAGGGACCGGGGCCAACGTCCTGACTTTC	CSVKTGTGANVLTF
TRBV5-6	TRBJ1-2	NA	NA	TGTGCCAGCAGCTTGGCGGGTCTCCTAAACTATGGCTACACCTTC	CASSLAGLLNYGYTF
TRBV5-1	TRBJ1-4	NA	NA	TGCGCCAGCAGCTTGGGGACCGCTGGAGGGACTAATGAAAAACTGTTTTTT	CASSLGTAGGTNEKLFF
TRBV7-3	TRBJ2-6	TRBD1	NA	TGTGCCAGCAGCTTTGGGACAGGGAGGACTGGGGCCAACGTCCTGACTTTC	CASSFGTGRTGANVLTF
TRBV7-2	TRBJ2-7	NA	NA	TGTGCCAGCAGCTTAGGTGTCCTTTCCTACGAGCAGTACTTC	CASSLGVLSYEQYF
TRBV7-2	TRBJ2-7	TRBD2	NA	TGTGCCAGCAGCTTATATGGAGCGGGGGGTAACTACGAGCAGTACTTC	CASSLYGAGGNYEQYF
TRBV6-6	TRBJ1-4	NA	NA	TGTGCCAGCACTAGACAGGAAAATGAAAAACTGTTTTTT	CASTRQENEKLFF
TRBV6-5	TRBJ1-5	NA	NA	TGTGCCAGCACACAGGATAGTCGTCAGCCCCAGCATTTT	CASTQDSRQPQHF
TRBV10-3	TRBJ2-3	TRBD1	NA	TGTGCCATCAGTCAAACAGGGGGTAGCACAGATACGCAGTATTTT	CAISQTGGSTDTQYF
TRBV11-2	TRBJ2-3	NA	NA	TGTGCCACTTCCGAGACATGGAGCGCTGGAGGGGATACGCAGTATTTT	CATSETWSAGGDTQYF
TRBV27	TRBJ2-5	NA	few	TGTGCCAGCAACAACCTCGGGGGAAGGGAGACCCAGTACTTC	CASNNLGGRETQYF
TRBV3-1/TRBV3-2	TRBJ2-6	NA	NA	TGTGCCAGCAGCCAAGGGACATATCGCGCTGGGGCCAACGTCCTGACTTTC	CASSQGTYRAGANVLTF
TRBV6-5	TRBJ1-6	NA	few	TGTGCCAGCAGAAGACATCAGAATTCACCCCTCCACTTT	CASRRHQNSPLHF
TRBV6-5	TRBJ2-7	NA	once	TGTGCCAGCAGTACTACTCTCTACGAGCAGTACTTC	CASSTTLYEQYF
TRBV18	TRBJ2-3	NA	once	TGTGCCAGCTCACCGACAGCCTCTAGCACAGATACGCAGTATTTT	CASSPTASSTDTQYF